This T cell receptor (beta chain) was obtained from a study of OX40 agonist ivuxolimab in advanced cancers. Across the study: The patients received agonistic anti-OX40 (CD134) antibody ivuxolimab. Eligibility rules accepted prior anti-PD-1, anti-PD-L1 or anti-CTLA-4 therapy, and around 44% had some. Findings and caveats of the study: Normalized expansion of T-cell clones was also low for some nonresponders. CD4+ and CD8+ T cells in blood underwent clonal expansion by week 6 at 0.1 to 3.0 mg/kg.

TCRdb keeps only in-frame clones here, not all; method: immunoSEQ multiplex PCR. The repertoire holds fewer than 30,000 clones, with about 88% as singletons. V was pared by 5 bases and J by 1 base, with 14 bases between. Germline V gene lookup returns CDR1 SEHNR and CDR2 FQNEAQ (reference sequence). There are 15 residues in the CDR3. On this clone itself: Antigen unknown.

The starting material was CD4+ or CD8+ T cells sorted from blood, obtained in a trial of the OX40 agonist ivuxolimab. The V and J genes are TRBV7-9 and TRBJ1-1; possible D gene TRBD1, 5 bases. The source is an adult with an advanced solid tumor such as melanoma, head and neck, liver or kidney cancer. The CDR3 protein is CASSALGGGNTEAFF. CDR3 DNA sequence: TGTGCCAGCAGCGCCTTGGGGGGAGGGAACACTGAAGCTTTCTTT.